This is a list of T cell receptor beta chains from one sample in a study of regulatory and conventional T cells in RAG deficiency. Sequenced by immunoSEQ multiplex PCR; TCRdb stores in-frame clones only, minus some. The sample contains about 46,000 clones, about 90% of which appear only once. The same data also contributed to another study, on regulatory T cells.

The sample comprised CD4+ effector T cells sorted from blood. Source of these receptors: a human donor in good health. Both conserved end residues are trimmed from each CDR3. A clone size is listed for some rows: how often the clone was seen (once, few, many), or a class if it is expanded.

clone_size j_call v_call cdr3_aa
. TRBJ2-4 TRBV7-2 ASSPRTSGRDTAKNIQY
. TRBJ2-1 TRBV9 ASSPPGTRGNNEQF
. TRBJ1-2 TRBV6-6 ASGGAQGGYT
. TRBJ2-1 TRBV7-8 ASTRGGADYNEQF
. TRBJ2-3 TRBV29-1 SVLAGGTDTQY
. TRBJ1-2 TRBV28 ASSIYAGGYT
. TRBJ2-3 TRBV19 ASSIALGLSTDTQY
. TRBJ2-7 TRBV2 ASTFSDGQGYEQY
. TRBJ2-1 TRBV6-5 ASSYGGMAF
. TRBJ1-2 TRBV28 ATTGQLLYGYT
. TRBJ1-5 TRBV30 AWSPGQGSLLYNQPQH
. TRBJ2-3 TRBV19 ASSILQGFADTQY
once TRBJ2-3 TRBV19 ASRRAARTDTQY
. TRBJ1-5 TRBV6-5 ASSYGQKGNQPQH
. TRBJ1-1 TRBV9 ASSAEGGTGTEAF
. TRBJ2-6 TRBV19 ASSISLATGLTSGANVLT
. TRBJ1-5 TRBV7-2 ASSLGQGNSNQPQH
. TRBJ2-7 TRBV18 ASSPGEGISHEQY
. TRBJ2-7 TRBV5-1 ASSLVSGAYEQY
. TRBJ2-7 TRBV4-1 ASSQGYSPSSYEQY
. TRBJ2-1 TRBV7-2 ASSSQLAGGGYAQF
. TRBJ2-6 TRBV19 ASSITGGTGANVLT
. TRBJ1-6 TRBV11-3 ASSATGTANSPLH
. TRBJ2-1 TRBV2 ASREGEQF
once TRBJ1-4 TRBV5-4 ASSLSLPGEKLF
. TRBJ1-5 TRBV19 ATKDRGEQPQH
. TRBJ2-7 TRBV14 ASSQTDSYEQY
. TRBJ2-7 TRBV7-3 ASSLTGTGGYEQY
. TRBJ1-3 TRBV7-9 ASSLVSSGNTIY
once TRBJ1-4 TRBV27 ASSLRTGGGNEKLF
. TRBJ2-3 TRBV15 ATSRGASGDFTDTQY
. TRBJ2-5 TRBV4-1 ASSQGISGKGETQY
. TRBJ2-2 TRBV4-1 ASSEFLTSNTGELF
. TRBJ1-1 TRBV2 ASGTRLNTEAF
. TRBJ2-7 TRBV7-9 ASSLGGSIERAWWEQY